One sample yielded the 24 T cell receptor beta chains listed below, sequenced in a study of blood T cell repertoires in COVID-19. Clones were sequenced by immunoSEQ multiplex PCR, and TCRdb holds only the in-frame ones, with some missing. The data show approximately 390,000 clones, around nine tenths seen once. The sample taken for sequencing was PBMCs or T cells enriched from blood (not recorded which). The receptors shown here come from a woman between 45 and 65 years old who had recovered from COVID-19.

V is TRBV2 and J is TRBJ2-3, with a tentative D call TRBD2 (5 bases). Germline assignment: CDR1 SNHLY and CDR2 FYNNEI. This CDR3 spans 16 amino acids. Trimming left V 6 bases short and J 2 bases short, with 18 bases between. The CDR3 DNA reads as TGTGCCAGCAGCGGAAGAGAGAGACTAATCACAGATACGCAGTATTTT. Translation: CASSGRERLITDTQYF.

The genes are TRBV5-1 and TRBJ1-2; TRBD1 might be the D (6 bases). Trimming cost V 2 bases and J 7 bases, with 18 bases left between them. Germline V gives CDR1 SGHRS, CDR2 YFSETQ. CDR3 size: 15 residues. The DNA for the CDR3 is TGCGCCAGCAGCTTATCACAGGGAAGATCGGGTGGCTACACCTTC. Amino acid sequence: CASSLSQGRSGGYTF.

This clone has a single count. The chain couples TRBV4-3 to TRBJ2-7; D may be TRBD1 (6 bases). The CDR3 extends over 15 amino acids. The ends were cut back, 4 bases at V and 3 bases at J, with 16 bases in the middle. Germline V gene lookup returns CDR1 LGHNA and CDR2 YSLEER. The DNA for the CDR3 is TGCGCCAGCAGCCCGAGTGGGGACACTTACTACGAGCAGTACTTC. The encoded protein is CASSPSGDTYYEQYF.

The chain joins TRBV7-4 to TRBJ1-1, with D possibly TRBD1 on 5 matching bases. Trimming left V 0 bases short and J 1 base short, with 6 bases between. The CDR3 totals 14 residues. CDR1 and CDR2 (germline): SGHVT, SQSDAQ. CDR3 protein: CASSLAQGNTEAFF. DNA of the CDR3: TGTGCCAGCAGCTTAGCGCAGGGGAACACTGAAGCTTTCTTT.

CDR3 amino acids: CASSSSGPYDHGYTF. CDR3 sequence (DNA): TGTGCCAGCAGCAGTTCAGGGCCCTACGACCATGGCTACACCTTC. V is TRBV13 and J is TRBJ1-2; the D gene is possibly TRBD1 (5 bases). The CDR3 contains 15 residues. Trimming removed 5 bases at V and 6 bases at J, with 19 bases between. Germline CDR1 is PRHDT and CDR2 is FYEKMQ (reference sequence).

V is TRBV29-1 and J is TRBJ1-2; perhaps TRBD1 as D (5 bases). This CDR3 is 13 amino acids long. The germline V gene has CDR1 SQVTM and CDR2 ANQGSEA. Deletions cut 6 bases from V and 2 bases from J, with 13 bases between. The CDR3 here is CSVSGRANYGYTF. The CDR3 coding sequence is TGCAGCGTCTCCGGCAGGGCAAACTATGGCTACACCTTC.

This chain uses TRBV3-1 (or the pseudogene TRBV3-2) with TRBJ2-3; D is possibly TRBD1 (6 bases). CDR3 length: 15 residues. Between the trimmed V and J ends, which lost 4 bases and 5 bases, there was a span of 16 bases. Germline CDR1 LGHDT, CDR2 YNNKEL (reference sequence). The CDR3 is CASSPTGIPRDTQYF. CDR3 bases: TGTGCCAGCAGCCCTACAGGGATCCCCAGAGATACGCAGTATTTT.

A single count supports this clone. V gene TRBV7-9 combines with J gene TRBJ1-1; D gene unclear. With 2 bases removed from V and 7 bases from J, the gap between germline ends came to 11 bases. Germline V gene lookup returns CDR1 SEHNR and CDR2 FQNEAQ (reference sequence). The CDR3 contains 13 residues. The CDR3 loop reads CASSLLGGNEAFF. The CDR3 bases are TGTGCCAGCAGCTTATTGGGAGGGAATGAAGCTTTCTTT.

Here the CDR3 reads CATSRDRTGGYTF. CDR3 DNA: TGTGCCACCAGCAGAGATCGTACGGGGGGCTACACCTTC. The chain joins TRBV15 to TRBJ1-2; D is unclear. Trimming stripped 0 bases from V and 8 bases from J, with 10 bases between. The CDR3 extends over 13 amino acids. Germline CDR1 LNHNV, CDR2 YYDKDF (reference sequence). Using reference TRBV15 and TRBJ1-2 for the parts outside the CDR3, the full variable domain is DAMVIQNPRYQVTQFGKPVTLSCSQTLNHNVMYWYQQKSSQAPKLLFHYYDKDFNNEADTPDNFQSRRPNTSFCFLDIRSPGLGDTAMYLCATSRDRTGGYTFGSGTRLTVV.

CDR3 nucleotide sequence: TGTGCCAGCAGCGTAGGGGGTGGGACAGTCTACAATGAGCAGTTCTTC. Amino acid sequence: CASSVGGGTVYNEQFF. The V gene is TRBV9, the J gene TRBJ2-1; 7 nucleotides agree with TRBD1. The junction had 6 bases not matched to a gene; V was cut back by 0 bases and J by 3 bases. Germline values: CDR1 SGDLS, CDR2 YYNGEE. CDR3 size: 16 residues.

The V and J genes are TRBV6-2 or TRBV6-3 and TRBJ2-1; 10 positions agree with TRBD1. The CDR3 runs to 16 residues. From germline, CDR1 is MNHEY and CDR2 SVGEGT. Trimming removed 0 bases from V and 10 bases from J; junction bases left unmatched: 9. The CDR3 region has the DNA TGTGCCAGCAGTTACTCCGGGGACAGGGGTTTAGGGGAGCAGTTCTTC. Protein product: CASSYSGDRGLGEQFF.

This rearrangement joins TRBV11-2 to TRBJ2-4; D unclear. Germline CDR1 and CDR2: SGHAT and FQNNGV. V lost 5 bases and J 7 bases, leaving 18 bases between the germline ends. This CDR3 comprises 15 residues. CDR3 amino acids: CASSPVLAAVNIQYF. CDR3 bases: TGTGCCAGCAGCCCAGTTCTGGCCGCGGTCAACATTCAGTACTTC.

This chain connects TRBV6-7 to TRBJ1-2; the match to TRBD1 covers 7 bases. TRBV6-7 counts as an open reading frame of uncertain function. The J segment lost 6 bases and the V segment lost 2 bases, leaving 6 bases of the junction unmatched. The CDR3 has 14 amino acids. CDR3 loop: CASSYGPGGHGYTF. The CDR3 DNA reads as TGTGCCAGCAGTTACGGGCCAGGGGGGCATGGCTACACCTTC.

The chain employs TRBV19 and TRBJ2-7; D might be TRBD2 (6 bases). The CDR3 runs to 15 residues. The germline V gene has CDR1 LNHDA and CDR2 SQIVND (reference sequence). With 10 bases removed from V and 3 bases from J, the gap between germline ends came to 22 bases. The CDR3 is CATREALKGIYEQYF. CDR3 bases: TGTGCCACTAGGGAGGCGTTAAAGGGAATCTACGAGCAGTACTTC.

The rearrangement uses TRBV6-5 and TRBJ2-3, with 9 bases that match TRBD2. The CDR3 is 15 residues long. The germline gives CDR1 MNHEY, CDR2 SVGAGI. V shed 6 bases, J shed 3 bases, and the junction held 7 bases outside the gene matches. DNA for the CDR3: TGTGCCAGCAGGCGTGGGAGCGGGGGGACAGATACGCAGTATTTT. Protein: CASRRGSGGTDTQYF.

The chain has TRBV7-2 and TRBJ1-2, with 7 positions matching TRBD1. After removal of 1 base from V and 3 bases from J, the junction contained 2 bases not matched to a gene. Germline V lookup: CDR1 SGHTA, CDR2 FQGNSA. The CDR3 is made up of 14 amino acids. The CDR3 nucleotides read TGTGCCAGCAGCTTAGACAGGGGATACTATGGCTACACCTTC. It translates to CASSLDRGYYGYTF.

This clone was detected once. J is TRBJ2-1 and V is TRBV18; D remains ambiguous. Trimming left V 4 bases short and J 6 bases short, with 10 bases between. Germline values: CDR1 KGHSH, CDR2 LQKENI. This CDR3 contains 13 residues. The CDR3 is CASSRNRGNEQFF. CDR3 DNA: TGTGCCAGCTCACGGAATAGAGGCAATGAGCAGTTCTTC. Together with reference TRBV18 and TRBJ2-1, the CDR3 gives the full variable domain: NAGVMQNPRHLVRRRGQEARLRCSPMKGHSHVYWYRQLPEEGLKFMVYLQKENIIDESGMPKERFSAEFPKEGPSILRIQQVVRGDSAAYFCASSRNRGNEQFFGPGTRLTVL.

CDR3 protein: CASSPRQGLYNSPLHF. In nucleotides, the CDR3 is TGTGCCAGCAGCCCCCGACAGGGGCTCTATAATTCACCCCTCCACTTT. The V call is TRBV3-1 (or the pseudogene TRBV3-2), the J call TRBJ1-6; TRBD1 matches 8 bases. In germline, CDR1 is LGHDT, CDR2 YNNKEL (reference sequence). The junction had 5 bases not matched to a gene; V was cut back by 4 bases and J by 3 bases. The length of the CDR3 is 16 residues.

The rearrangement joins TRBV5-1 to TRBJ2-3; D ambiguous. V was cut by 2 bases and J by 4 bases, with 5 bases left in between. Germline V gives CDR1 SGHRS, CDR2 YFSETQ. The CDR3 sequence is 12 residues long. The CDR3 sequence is CASSLEADTQYF. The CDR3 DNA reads TGCGCCAGCAGCTTAGAGGCAGATACGCAGTATTTT.

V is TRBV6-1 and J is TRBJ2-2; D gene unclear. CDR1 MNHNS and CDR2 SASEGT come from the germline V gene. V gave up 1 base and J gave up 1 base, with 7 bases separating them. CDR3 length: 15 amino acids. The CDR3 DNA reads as TGTGCCAGCAGTGAAGGGCTCCTGAACACCGGGGAGCTGTTTTTT. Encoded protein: CASSEGLLNTGELFF.

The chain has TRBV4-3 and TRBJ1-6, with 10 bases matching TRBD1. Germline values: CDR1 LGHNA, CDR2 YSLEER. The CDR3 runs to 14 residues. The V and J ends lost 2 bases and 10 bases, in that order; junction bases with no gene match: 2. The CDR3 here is CASSQRDRGSPLHF. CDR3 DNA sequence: TGCGCCAGCAGCCAACGGGACAGGGGATCACCCCTCCACTTT.

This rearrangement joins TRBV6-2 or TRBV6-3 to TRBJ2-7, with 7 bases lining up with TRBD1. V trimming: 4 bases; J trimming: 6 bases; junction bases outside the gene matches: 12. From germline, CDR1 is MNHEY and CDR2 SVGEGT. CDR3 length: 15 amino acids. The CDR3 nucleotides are TGTGCCAGCAGTTCCAGAGACAGGGTTGGAGTCGAGCAGTACTTC. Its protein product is CASSSRDRVGVEQYF.

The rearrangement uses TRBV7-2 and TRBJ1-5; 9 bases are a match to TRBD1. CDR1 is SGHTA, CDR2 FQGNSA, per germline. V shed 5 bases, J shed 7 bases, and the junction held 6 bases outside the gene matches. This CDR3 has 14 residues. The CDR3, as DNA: TGTGCCAGCAGCAAAGGACAGGGGTGGCAGCCCCAGCATTTT. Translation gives CASSKGQGWQPQHF.

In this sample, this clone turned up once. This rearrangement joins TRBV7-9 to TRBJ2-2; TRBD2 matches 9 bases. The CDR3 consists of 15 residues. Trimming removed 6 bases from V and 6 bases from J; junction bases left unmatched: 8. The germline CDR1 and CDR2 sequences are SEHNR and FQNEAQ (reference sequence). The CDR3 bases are TGTGCCAGCAGGCTAGCGGGATTGTCAGCCGGGGAGCTGTTTTTT. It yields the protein CASRLAGLSAGELFF.